This T cell receptor beta chain was sequenced during a study of identical twins. Study-wide points: Possibly, invariant MAIT and iNKT cells partly confounded zero-insertion analyses. Sharing of beta out-of-frame sequences by twins showed a weaker excess.

Only a few counts were recorded for this clonotype. Its antigen is undetermined. Unique molecular identifiers were in the cDNA, with template-switch universal primer binding. TCRdb reprocessed the 5' RACE reads via MiXCR and lists one record per CDR3 protein. This table holds about 530,000 distinct CDR3 sequences, around 15% found once. The length of the CDR3 is 15 residues. V shed 1 base and J shed 6 bases, with 13 bases lying between them. Germline values: CDR1 SEHNR, CDR2 FQNEAQ (reference sequence). This same sample was also taken into another study, of yellow fever vaccine responses in identical twins.

The receptor was derived from a woman in her late teens or twenties in good health. The J gene is TRBJ2-1, the V gene TRBV7-9; D might be TRBD2 (5 bases). The sample consisted of CD4+ T cells sorted from blood. Here the CDR3 reads CASSLGLDRGNEQFF. The CDR3 coding sequence is TGTGCCAGCAGCTTAGGTCTAGATCGGGGCAATGAGCAGTTCTTC.